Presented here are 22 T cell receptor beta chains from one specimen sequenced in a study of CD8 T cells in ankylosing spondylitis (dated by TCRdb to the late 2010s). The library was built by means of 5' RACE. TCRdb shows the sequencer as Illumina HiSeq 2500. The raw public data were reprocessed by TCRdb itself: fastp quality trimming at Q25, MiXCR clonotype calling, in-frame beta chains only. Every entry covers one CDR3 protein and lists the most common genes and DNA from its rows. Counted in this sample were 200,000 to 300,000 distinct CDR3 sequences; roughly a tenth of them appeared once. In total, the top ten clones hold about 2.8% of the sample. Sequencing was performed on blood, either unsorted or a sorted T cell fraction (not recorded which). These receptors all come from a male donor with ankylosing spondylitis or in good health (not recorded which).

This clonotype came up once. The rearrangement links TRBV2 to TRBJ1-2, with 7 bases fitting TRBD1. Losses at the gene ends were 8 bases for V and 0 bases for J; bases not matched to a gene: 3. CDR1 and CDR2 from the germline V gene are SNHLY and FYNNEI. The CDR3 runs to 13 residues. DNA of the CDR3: TGTGCCAGCGGACAGGCTGCTAACTATGGCTACACCTTC. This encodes CASGQAANYGYTF.

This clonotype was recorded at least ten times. Here the CDR3 reads CSAGTGAYNQPQHF. As DNA, the CDR3 is TGCAGTGCTGGGACAGGGGCCTACAATCAGCCCCAGCATTTT. The genes are TRBV20-1 and TRBJ1-5; 10 bases fit TRBD1. CDR1 and CDR2 (germline): DFQATT, SNEGSKA (reference sequence). The CDR3 covers 14 residues. V lost 5 bases and J lost 3; bases outside the gene matches: 4.

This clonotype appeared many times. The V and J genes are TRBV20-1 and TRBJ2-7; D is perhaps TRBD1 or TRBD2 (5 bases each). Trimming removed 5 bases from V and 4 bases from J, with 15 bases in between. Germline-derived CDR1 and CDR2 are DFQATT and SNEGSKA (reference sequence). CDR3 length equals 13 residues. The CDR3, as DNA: TGCAGTGCTGCCGGGACCCTGCCTTACGAGCAGTACTTC. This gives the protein CSAAGTLPYEQYF.

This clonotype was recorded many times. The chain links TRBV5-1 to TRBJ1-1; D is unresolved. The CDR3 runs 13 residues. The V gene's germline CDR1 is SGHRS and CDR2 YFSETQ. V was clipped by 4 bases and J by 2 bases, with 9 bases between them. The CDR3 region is CASSTGINTEAFF. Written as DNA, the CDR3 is TGCGCCAGCAGCACGGGAATTAACACTGAAGCTTTCTTT.

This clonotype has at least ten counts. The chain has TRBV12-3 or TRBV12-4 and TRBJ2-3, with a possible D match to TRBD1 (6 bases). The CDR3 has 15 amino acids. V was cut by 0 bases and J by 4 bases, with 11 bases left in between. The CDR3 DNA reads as TGTGCCAGCAGTTTAGCGGGGGCAGGGGCAGATACGCAGTATTTT. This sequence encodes CASSLAGAGADTQYF.

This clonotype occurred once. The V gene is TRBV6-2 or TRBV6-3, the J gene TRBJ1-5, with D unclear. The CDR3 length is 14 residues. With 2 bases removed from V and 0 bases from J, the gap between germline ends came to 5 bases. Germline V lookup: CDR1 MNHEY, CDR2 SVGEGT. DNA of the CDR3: TGTGCCAGCAGTTACGCTAGTAGCAATCAGCCCCAGCATTTT. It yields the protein CASSYASSNQPQHF.

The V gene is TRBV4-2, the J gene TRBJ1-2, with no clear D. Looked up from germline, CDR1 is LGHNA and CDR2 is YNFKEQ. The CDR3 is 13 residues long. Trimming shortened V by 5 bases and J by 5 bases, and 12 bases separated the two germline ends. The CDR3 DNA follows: TGTGCCAGCAGCTCCTTAGGATATTATGGCTACACCTTC. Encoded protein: CASSSLGYYGYTF.

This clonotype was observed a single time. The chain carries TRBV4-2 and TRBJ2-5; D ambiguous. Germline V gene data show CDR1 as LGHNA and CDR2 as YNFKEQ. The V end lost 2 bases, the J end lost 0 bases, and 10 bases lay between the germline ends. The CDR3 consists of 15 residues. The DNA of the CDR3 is TGTGCCAGCAGCCAAAAAGGGCCCAACCAAGAGACCCAGTACTTC. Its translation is CASSQKGPNQETQYF.

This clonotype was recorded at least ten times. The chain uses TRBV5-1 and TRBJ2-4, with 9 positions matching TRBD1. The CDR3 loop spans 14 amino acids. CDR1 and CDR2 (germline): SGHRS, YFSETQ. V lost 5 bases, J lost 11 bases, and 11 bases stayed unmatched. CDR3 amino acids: CASSGTGQGSLQYF. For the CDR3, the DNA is TGCGCCAGCAGTGGGACGGGACAGGGCAGTCTTCAGTACTTC.

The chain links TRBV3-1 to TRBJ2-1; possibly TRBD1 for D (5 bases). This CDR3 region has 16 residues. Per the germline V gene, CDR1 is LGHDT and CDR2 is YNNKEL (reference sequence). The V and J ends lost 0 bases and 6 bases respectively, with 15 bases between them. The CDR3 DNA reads TGTGCCAGCAGCCAAGAGATAGGAAGTAGGGGCAATGAGCAGTTCTTC. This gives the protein CASSQEIGSRGNEQFF.

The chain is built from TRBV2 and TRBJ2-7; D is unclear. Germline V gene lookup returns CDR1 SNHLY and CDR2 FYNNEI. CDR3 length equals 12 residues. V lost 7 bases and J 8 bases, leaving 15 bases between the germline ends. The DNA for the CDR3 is TGTGCCAGCATTATCGACATCCCGAAGCAGTACTTC. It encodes CASIIDIPKQYF.

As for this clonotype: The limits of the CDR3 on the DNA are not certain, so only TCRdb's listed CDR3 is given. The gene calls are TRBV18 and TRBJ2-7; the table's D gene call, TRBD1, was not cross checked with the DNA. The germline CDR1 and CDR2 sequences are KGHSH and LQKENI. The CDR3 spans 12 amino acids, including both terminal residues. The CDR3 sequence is CDSSSGQDEQYF.

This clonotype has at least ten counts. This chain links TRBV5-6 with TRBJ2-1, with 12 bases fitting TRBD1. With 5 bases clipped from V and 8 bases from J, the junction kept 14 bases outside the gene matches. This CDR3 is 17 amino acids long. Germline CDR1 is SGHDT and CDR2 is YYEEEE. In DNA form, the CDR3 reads TGTGCCAGCAGGCTATGGATTGTGGGACAGGGGGCTTATGAGCAGTTCTTC. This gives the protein CASRLWIVGQGAYEQFF.

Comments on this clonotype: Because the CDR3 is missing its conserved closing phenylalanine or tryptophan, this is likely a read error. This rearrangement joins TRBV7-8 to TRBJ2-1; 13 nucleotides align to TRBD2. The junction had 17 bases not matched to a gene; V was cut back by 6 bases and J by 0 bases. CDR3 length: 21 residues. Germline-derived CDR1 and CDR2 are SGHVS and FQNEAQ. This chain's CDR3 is CASREIVGLAGANSSYNEQFL. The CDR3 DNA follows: TGTGCCAGCAGGGAGATAGTAGGACTAGCGGGGGCCAATAGCTCCTACAATGAGCAGTTCTTA.

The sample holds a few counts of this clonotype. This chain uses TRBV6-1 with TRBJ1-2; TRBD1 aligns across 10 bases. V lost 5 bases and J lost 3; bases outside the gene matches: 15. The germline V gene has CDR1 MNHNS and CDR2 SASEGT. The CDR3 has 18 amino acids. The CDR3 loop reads CASSSRGDRGLWDYGYTF. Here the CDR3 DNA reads TGTGCCAGCAGTAGCAGGGGGGACAGGGGCTTATGGGACTATGGCTACACCTTC.

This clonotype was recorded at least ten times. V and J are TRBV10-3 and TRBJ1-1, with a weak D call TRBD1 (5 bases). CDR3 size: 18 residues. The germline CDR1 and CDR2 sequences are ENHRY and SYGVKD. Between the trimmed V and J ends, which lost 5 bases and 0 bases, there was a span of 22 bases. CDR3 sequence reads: CAISPHRGGDKMNTEAFF. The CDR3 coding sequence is TGTGCCATCAGTCCCCACCGGGGGGGTGACAAAATGAACACTGAAGCTTTCTTT.

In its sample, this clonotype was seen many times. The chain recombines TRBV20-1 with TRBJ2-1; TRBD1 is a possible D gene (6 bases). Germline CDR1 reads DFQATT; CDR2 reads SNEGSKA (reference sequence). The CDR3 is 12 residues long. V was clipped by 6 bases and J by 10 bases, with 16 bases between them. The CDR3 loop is CSAGRGGDEQFF. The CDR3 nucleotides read TGCAGTGCGGGCAGGGGCGGTGACGAGCAGTTCTTC.

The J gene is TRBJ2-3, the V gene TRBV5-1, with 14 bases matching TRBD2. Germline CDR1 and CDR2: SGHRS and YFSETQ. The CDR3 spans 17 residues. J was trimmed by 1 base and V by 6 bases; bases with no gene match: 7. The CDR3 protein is CASTYGLAGGRTDTQYF. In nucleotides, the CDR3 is TGCGCCAGCACCTACGGACTAGCGGGGGGACGCACAGATACGCAGTATTTT.

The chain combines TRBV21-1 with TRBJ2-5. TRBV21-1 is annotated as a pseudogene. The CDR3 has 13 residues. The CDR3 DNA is TGTGCCAGCAGCATTTACAAAGAAGAGACCCAGTACTTC. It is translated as CASSIYKEETQYF.

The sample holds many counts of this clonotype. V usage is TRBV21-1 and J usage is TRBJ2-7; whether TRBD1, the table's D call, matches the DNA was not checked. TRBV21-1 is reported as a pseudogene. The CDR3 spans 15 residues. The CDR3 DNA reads TGTGCCAGCAGCAAAGGAAGGGACAGCCATAGAGAGCAGTACTTC. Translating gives CASSKGRDSHREQYF.

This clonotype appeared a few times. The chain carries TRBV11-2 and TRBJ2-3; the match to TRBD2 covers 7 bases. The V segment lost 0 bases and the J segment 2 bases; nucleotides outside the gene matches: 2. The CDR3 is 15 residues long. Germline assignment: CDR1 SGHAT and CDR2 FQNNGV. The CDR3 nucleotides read TGTGCCAGCAGCTTAGACCAGCGGGACACAGATACGCAGTATTTT. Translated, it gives CASSLDQRDTDTQYF. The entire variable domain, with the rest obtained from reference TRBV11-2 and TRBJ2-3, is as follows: EAGVAQSPRYKIIEKRQSVAFWCNPISGHATLYWYQQILGQGPKLLIQFQNNGVVDDSQLPKDRFSAERLKGVDSTLKIQPAKLEDSAVYLCASSLDQRDTDTQYFGPGTRLTVL.

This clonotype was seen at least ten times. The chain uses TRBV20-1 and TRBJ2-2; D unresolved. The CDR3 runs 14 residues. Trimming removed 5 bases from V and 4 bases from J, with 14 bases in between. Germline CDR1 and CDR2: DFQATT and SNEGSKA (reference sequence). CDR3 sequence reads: CSAGSGGSTGELFF. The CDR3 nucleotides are TGCAGTGCTGGAAGTGGCGGTAGCACCGGGGAGCTGTTTTTT.